The clone carrying this T cell receptor (beta chain) showed up just once. A much larger clone lies one base from this, so it may be a read error. The CDR3 runs 11 residues. Germline-derived CDR1 and CDR2 are SGHNT and YYREEE (reference sequence). V gave up 4 bases and J gave up 5 bases, with 4 bases separating them. This entry belongs to a study of T cell changes during pregnancy in multiple sclerosis. The repertoire was sequenced with immunoSEQ multiplex PCR; TCRdb's copy has only in-frame clones and lacks some. This table has about 100,000 clones, 91% appearing once. The receptor's source is a female donor with multiple sclerosis, enrolled in a pregnancy study. V is TRBV5-4 and J is TRBJ2-1; D uncertain. Specimen: peripheral blood, collected in the second trimester of pregnancy. CDR3 sequence reads: CASSLHNEQFF. The CDR3 nucleotides read TGTGCCAGCAGCCTACACAATGAGCAGTTCTTC.